What follows are 20 T cell receptor beta chains derived from one specimen sequenced in a study of blood T cell dynamics during melanoma immunotherapy. Assay used: immunoSEQ multiplex PCR; TCRdb lists only in-frame clones, some missing. This table holds about 24,000 clones, 87% found once. Time point specified: pre-treatment baseline. The source was blood, collected from a patient treated with checkpoint blockade. The receptors come from a human donor with melanoma.

The chain links TRBV2 to TRBJ2-2; 12 nucleotides agree with TRBD2. Per germline, CDR1 SNHLY and CDR2 FYNNEI. This CDR3 contains 14 residues. Trimming took 9 bases from V and 6 from J; bases not matched to a gene: 5. DNA for the CDR3: TGTGCCAGACGACTAGCGGGAGTGGCCGGGGAGCTGTTTTTT. It translates to CARRLAGVAGELFF.

The CDR3 nucleotides read TGTGCCAGCAGCTCCCGACTAGCGGGAGGGCGCGAGCAGTACTTC. This encodes CASSSRLAGGREQYF. The gene calls are TRBV7-8 and TRBJ2-7, with 14 nucleotides matching TRBD2. The germline gives CDR1 SGHVS, CDR2 FQNEAQ. The CDR3 has 15 amino acids. V lost 4 bases to trimming and J lost 6 bases; unmatched junction nucleotides: 5.

The chain joins TRBV7-2 to TRBJ2-3; D perhaps matches TRBD2 (6 bases). The germline V and J ends were trimmed by 5 bases and 0 bases, with 12 bases remaining between them. The CDR3 contains 15 residues. Germline CDR1 SGHTA, CDR2 FQGNSA. The CDR3 reads CASSVAGTSTDTQYF. CDR3 nucleotides: TGTGCCAGCAGCGTCGCCGGGACTAGCACAGATACGCAGTATTTT.

The rearrangement links TRBV2 to TRBJ1-1; no firm D call. The CDR3 covers 14 residues. Trimming removed 6 bases from V and 1 base from J, with 12 bases in between. CDR1 SNHLY and CDR2 FYNNEI come from the germline V gene. CDR3 in DNA: TGTGCCAGCAGCAGGACGGTACAGAACACTGAAGCTTTCTTT. Its translation is CASSRTVQNTEAFF.

V and J are TRBV28 and TRBJ1-4; possibly TRBD1 for D (6 bases). Germline V gene data show CDR1 as MDHEN and CDR2 as SYDVKM. Trimming removed 7 bases at V and 4 bases at J, with 19 bases between. This CDR3 comprises 16 residues. This CDR3 reads CASTTVRGRGNEKLFF. CDR3 bases: TGTGCCAGCACCACTGTCAGGGGTCGGGGTAATGAAAAACTGTTTTTT.

The J gene is TRBJ2-1, the V gene TRBV27; TRBD2 agrees at 14 bases. With 5 bases clipped from V and 7 bases from J, the junction kept 7 bases outside the gene matches. This CDR3 is built from 16 residues. The germline gives CDR1 MNHEY, CDR2 SMNVEV (reference sequence). CDR3 DNA sequence: TGTGCCAGCAGTCTCCGACTAGCGGGAGGGAGTAATGAGCAGTTCTTC. Amino acids: CASSLRLAGGSNEQFF.

The chain is built from TRBV6-5 and TRBJ2-1; D possibly matches TRBD1 or TRBD2 (5 bases each). V was trimmed by 5 bases and J by 9 bases, leaving 14 bases between them. The CDR3 consists of 13 residues. Germline V gene lookup returns CDR1 MNHEY and CDR2 SVGAGI. CDR3 protein: CASSTSTGLEQFF. The CDR3 region has the DNA TGTGCCAGCAGTACCTCCACGGGGCTTGAGCAGTTCTTC.

The gene calls are TRBV7-2 and TRBJ2-5; 7 positions match TRBD1. CDR1 SGHTA and CDR2 FQGNSA come from the germline V gene. The CDR3 has 17 amino acids. The V gene end was trimmed by 6 bases and the J gene end by 3 bases; junction bases not matched to a gene: 16. The CDR3 reads CASSWPGTAHAKETQYF. The CDR3 bases are TGTGCCAGCAGTTGGCCTGGGACAGCCCACGCGAAAGAGACCCAGTACTTC. Variable domain in full (rest from reference TRBV7-2 and TRBJ2-5): GAGVSQSPSNKVTEKGKDVELRCDPISGHTALYWYRQSLGQGLEFLIYFQGNSAPDKSGLPSDRFSAERTGGSVSTLTIQRTQQEDSAVYLCASSWPGTAHAKETQYFGPGTRLLVL.

The chain has TRBV2 and TRBJ1-2; no reliable D call. Deletions cut 7 bases from V and 7 bases from J, with 22 bases between. This CDR3 contains 15 residues. The germline V gene encodes CDR1 SNHLY and CDR2 FYNNEI. Here the CDR3 DNA reads TGTGCCAGCATAAGGTTGAGAGCGGAACGGGGTGGCTACACCTTC. As protein: CASIRLRAERGGYTF.

This clone is a singleton in its sample. V gene TRBV29-1 combines with J gene TRBJ1-1; TRBD1 agrees at 9 bases. With V trimmed by 7 bases and J by 0 bases, 3 bases remained unmatched. The CDR3 loop spans 13 amino acids. CDR1 SQVTM and CDR2 ANQGSEA come from the germline V gene. The CDR3 loop reads CSGDRGMNTEAFF. In DNA, the CDR3 is TGCAGCGGCGACAGGGGGATGAACACTGAAGCTTTCTTT.

The chain couples TRBV9 to TRBJ1-5; TRBD1 is a possible D gene (6 bases). Germline values: CDR1 SGDLS, CDR2 YYNGEE. V dropped 4 bases and J dropped 0 bases, with 17 bases sitting between them. The CDR3 is 17 amino acids. The CDR3 DNA reads TGTGCCAGCAGCCCGCGCTCGGACAGACTTAGCAATCAGCCCCAGCATTTT. Amino acid sequence: CASSPRSDRLSNQPQHF.

This clone has a single count. This chain joins TRBV7-2 and TRBJ2-2; D possibly corresponds to TRBD1 (7 bases). Germline V gene sequence: CDR1 SGHTA, CDR2 FQGNSA. The CDR3 totals 14 residues. The ends were cut back, 5 bases at V and 6 bases at J, with 13 bases in the middle. In nucleotides, the CDR3 is TGTGCCAGCAGCCCTGACAGGGACTCCGGGGAGCTGTTTTTT. This translates into CASSPDRDSGELFF.

This rearrangement joins TRBV5-3 to TRBJ2-7, with TRBD1 identical over 9 bases. TRBV5-3 qualifies as an ORF whose function is uncertain. The V segment lost 4 bases and the J segment 5 bases; nucleotides outside the gene matches: 10. CDR3 size: 15 residues. For the CDR3, the DNA is TGTGCCAGAAGCCCTCACCGGGACAGGGATAACGAGCAGTACTTC. Translation gives CARSPHRDRDNEQYF.

The gene calls are TRBV7-8 and TRBJ1-2, with 7 bases that match TRBD1. The CDR3 extends over 14 amino acids. Germline loops: CDR1 SGHVS, CDR2 FQNEAQ. J lost 9 bases, V lost 5 bases, and 12 bases had no gene match. CDR3 in amino acids: CASSLRGDRNSYTF. The CDR3 nucleotides are TGTGCCAGCAGCCTTAGAGGGGACAGAAATAGCTACACCTTC. The variable domain in full, with the rest retrieved from reference TRBV7-8 and TRBJ1-2, is GAGVSQSPRYKVAKRGQDVALRCDPISGHVSLFWYQQALGQGPEFLTYFQNEAQLDKSGLPSDRFFAERPEGSVSTLKIQRTQQEDSAVYLCASSLRGDRNSYTFGSGTRLTVV.

This clone has more than one count but fewer than ten. V usage is TRBV5-8 and J usage is TRBJ2-1; TRBD2 agrees at 8 bases. Germline CDR1 SGHTS, CDR2 YDEGEE. The V gene end was trimmed by 5 bases and the J gene end by 3 bases; junction bases not matched to a gene: 7. This CDR3 spans 15 amino acids. CDR3 in amino acids: CASSQTGLVYNEQFF. CDR3 DNA sequence: TGTGCCAGCAGTCAAACGGGACTAGTCTACAATGAGCAGTTCTTC.

This chain links TRBV18 with TRBJ2-7; 16 bases agree with TRBD2. This CDR3 is built from 18 residues. CDR1 KGHSH and CDR2 LQKENI come from the germline V gene. V was clipped by 0 bases and J by 6 bases; unmatched bases: 8. Here the CDR3 reads CASSPPGLAGGPELEQYF. The CDR3, as DNA: TGTGCCAGCTCACCACCGGGACTAGCGGGAGGGCCGGAGCTCGAGCAGTACTTC.

The count of this clone is one. Here the CDR3 reads CASSLDGRSEQYF. The DNA of the CDR3 is TGTGCCAGCAGCTTAGATGGAAGGAGCGAGCAGTACTTC. This sequence joins TRBV11-3 and TRBJ2-7, with D hard to call. Germline-derived CDR1 and CDR2 are SGHNT and YENEEA. The CDR3 runs 13 residues. V was shortened by 0 bases and J by 6 bases, with 9 bases between the two germline ends.

The chain recombines TRBV4-1 with TRBJ2-1, with 12 bases matching TRBD2. Unmatched junction bases numbered 5, after V lost 3 bases and J lost 8 bases. The CDR3 covers 15 residues. Per the germline V gene, CDR1 is MGHRA and CDR2 is YSYEKL. The CDR3 is CASSHRLAGVDEQFF. DNA for the CDR3: TGCGCCAGCAGCCACCGACTAGCGGGAGTTGATGAGCAGTTCTTC.

The chain is built from TRBV27 and TRBJ2-5, with 7 nucleotides matching TRBD1. CDR1 and CDR2 from the germline V gene are MNHEY and SMNVEV (reference sequence). J lost 2 bases, V lost 2 bases, and 2 bases had no gene match. The CDR3 has 14 residues. CDR3 in DNA: TGTGCCAGCAGTTTACACAGGGGACAAGAGACCCAGTACTTC. This gives the protein CASSLHRGQETQYF.

The V call is TRBV9, the J call TRBJ2-3, with 10 bases that match TRBD1. V lost 5 bases and J lost 4; bases outside the gene matches: 1. Germline V gene sequence: CDR1 SGDLS, CDR2 YYNGEE. The CDR3 extends over 13 amino acids. The DNA of the CDR3 is TGTGCCAGCAGGGGACAGGGGTCAGATACGCAGTATTTT. Protein: CASRGQGSDTQYF.